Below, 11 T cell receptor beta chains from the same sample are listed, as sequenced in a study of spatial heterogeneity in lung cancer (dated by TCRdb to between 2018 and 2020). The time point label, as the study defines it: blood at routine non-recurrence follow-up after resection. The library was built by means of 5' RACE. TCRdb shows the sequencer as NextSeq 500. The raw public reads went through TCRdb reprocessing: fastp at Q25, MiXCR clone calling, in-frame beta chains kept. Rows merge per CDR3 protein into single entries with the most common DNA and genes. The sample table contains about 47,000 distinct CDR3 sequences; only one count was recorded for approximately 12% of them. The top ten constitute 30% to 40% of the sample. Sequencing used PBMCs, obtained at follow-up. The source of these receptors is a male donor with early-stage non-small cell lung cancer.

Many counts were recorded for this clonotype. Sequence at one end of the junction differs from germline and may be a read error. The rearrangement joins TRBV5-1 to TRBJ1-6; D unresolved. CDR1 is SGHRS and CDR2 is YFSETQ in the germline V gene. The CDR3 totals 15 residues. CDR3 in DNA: TGCGCCAGCAGCTTGGAGAGGGCCTATGATTCACCCCTCCACTTT. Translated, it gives CASSLERAYDSPLHF.

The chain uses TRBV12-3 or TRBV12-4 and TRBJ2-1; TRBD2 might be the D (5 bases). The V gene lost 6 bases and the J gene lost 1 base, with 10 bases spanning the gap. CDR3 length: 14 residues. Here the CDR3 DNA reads TGTGCCAGCAGCCCGACGGGGTCCTACAATGAGCAGTTCTTC. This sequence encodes CASSPTGSYNEQFF.

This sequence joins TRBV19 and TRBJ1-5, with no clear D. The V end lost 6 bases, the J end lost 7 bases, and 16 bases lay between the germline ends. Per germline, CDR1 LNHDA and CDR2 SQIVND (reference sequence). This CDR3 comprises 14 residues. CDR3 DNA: TGTGCCAGTAGGGCACTTACCCCAGGACAGCCCCAGCATTTT. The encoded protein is CASRALTPGQPQHF.

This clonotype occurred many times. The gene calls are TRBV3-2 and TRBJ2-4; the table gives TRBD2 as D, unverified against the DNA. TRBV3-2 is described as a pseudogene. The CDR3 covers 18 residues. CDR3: CASSQGSGTSGGGGIQYF. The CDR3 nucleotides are TGTGCCAGCAGCCAAGGCTCCGGGACTAGCGGGGGAGGAGGCATTCAGTACTTC.

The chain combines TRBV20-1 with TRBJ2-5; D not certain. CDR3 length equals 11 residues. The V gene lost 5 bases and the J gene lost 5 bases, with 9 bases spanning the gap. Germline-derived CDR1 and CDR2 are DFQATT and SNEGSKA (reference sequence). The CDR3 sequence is CSAYMQETQYF. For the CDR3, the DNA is TGCAGTGCTTACATGCAGGAGACCCAGTACTTC.

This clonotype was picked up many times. The CDR3 loop reads CASSPLSQNTEAFF. CDR3 DNA: TGTGCCAGCAGCCCACTTAGCCAGAACACTGAAGCTTTCTTT. The V call is TRBV7-8, the J call TRBJ1-1; D unclear. Germline V CDR1 and CDR2: SGHVS, FQNEAQ. V lost 5 bases, J lost 1 base, and 11 bases lay in between. This CDR3 contains 14 residues.

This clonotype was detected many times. This CDR3 reads CSAQVGGRQAQYF. The CDR3 region has the DNA TGCAGTGCGCAGGTTGGGGGCCGTCAGGCCCAGTACTTC. The chain recombines TRBV20-1 with TRBJ2-5; tentatively, D is TRBD1 (6 bases). The CDR3 spans 13 residues. Per germline, CDR1 DFQATT and CDR2 SNEGSKA (reference sequence). Trimming stripped 6 bases from V and 9 bases from J, with 20 bases between.

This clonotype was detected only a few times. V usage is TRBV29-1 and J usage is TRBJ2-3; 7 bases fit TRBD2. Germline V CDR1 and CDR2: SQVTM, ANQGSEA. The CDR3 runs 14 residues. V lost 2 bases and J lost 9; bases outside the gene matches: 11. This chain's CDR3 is CSVERMVAGGTQYF. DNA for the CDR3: TGCAGCGTTGAAAGAATGGTAGCGGGTGGGACGCAGTATTTT.

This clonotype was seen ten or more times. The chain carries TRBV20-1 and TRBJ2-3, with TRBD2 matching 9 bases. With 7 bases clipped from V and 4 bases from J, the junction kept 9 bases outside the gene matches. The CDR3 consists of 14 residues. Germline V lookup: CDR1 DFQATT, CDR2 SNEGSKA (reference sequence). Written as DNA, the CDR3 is TGCAGTGTGGCTAGCGGGGAATCCGCAGATACGCAGTATTTT. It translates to CSVASGESADTQYF.

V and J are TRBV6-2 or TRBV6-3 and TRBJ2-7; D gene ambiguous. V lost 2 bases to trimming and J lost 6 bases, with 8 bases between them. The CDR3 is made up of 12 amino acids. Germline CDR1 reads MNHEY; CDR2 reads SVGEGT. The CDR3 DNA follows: TGTGCCAGCAGTTACAGTCCGGGCGAGCAGTACTTC. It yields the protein CASSYSPGEQYF.

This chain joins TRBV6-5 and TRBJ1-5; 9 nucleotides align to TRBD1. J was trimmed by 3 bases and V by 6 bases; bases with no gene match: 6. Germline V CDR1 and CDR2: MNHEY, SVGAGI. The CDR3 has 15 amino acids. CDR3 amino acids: CASRTGGGNNQPQHF. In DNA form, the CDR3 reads TGTGCCAGCAGAACAGGGGGCGGGAACAATCAGCCCCAGCATTTT.